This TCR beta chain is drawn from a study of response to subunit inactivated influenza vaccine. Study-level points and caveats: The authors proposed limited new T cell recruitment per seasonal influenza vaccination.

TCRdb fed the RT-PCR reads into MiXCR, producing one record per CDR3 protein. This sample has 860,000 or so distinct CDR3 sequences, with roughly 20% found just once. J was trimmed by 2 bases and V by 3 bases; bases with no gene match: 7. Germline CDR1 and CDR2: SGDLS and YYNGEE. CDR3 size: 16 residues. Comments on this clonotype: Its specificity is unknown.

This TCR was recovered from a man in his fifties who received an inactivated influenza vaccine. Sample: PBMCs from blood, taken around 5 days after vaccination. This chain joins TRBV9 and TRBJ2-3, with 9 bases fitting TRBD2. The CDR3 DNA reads TGTGCCAGCAGCGGCCGGACTAGCGTGCTCACAGATACGCAGTATTTT. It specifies CASSGRTSVLTDTQYF.